This T cell receptor (beta chain) was documented in a study of blood T cell repertoires in COVID-19 (dated by TCRdb to the early 2020s). About the study as a whole: Collaborator samples came from the United States, Italy and Spain and covered acute and convalescent phases of COVID-19. The prospective study material was composed of cDNA or gDNA derived from T cells, B-cell-depleted T cells, or PBMCs. The dataset comprised deeply sampled blood TCRbeta repertoires from subjects exposed to, actively infected with, or recovered from COVID-19. The repertoires were released in a freely available public database intended as a resource for research on the immune response to SARS-CoV-2. Samples came from the ongoing ImmuneRACE study (first 160 participants) plus 1,254 subjects from 6 global collaborators. Sample metadata almost always included a de-identified subject ID, COVID-19 status, age in years and sex. Where HLA class I and class II types were available, the types were taken from metadata supplied by the sample provider, not from assay-based typing.

This clone was detected only a few times. This receptor's antigen is unknown. Base-call qualities are not available, and no considerably larger clone is one nucleotide away. Other nucleotide sequences from this sample produce the same CDR3. Collaborating institutions collected whole blood in K2EDTA tubes following their own protocols. For TCRbeta analysis, collaborators shipped samples as frozen whole blood, isolated PBMCs, or DNA extracted from either of those sample types. The investigation overall reported the following: How much clinical and demographic metadata was included differed by source and by participant, and the metadata was provided uncurated.

TCRbeta CDR3 regions were amplified from genomic DNA using the immunoSEQ Assay, a bias-controlled multiplex PCR. As for the authors' bioinformatics: Nucleated cell counts per sample were estimated from amplification of reference gene primers within the assay. To quantify the absolute abundance of each unique TCRbeta CDR3 rearrangement, sequence reads were collapsed and filtered. For each sample, productive Simpson clonality was calculated as the square root of Simpson's diversity index over productive rearrangements. TCRdb retrieved this table from immuneACCESS and kept in-frame rearrangements only. Not all clones are present; in checked studies, unresolved V genes account for under half, and no reason is known for the remainder. The D gene and trimming were derived from the DNA, and the V and J assignments and clone size from that table. The sample contains around 700,000 clones, approximately 90% of them found a single time. The ten largest clonotypes hold more than 0.25% of the sample.

There are 13 amino acids in the CDR3, from cysteine to phenylalanine inclusive. Only CDR3 DNA is held: 39 bases, read in frame from base 1. According to the germline V gene (reference sequence), CDR1 reads GTSNPN and CDR2 reads SVGIG. V trim: 5 bases; J trim: 4 bases; unmatched bases: 4. This TCR came from a woman aged 18-29 years with acute or convalescent COVID-19. Sequenced material: peripheral blood. The rearrangement joined TRBV30 to TRBJ1-4, and 7 junctional nucleotides match TRBD1. CDR3 loop: CAWERQGNEKLFF. The nucleotide sequence reads TGTGCCTGGGAAAGACAGGGTAATGAAAAACTGTTTTTT.